The next 10 T cell receptor beta chains were all read from a single sample in a study of graft-versus-host responses after intestinal transplantation. TCRdb's table, derived via immunoSEQ multiplex PCR, lists solely in-frame clones and lacks some. The profile shows under 150,000 clones, around 95% of them singletons. The antigens of these receptors remain unknown. The starting material was unstimulated CD8+ T cells sorted from spleen or lymph node cells, obtained before intestinal transplant. All receptors come from a human donor who received an intestinal transplant.

V usage is TRBV30 and J usage is TRBJ2-1, with D tentatively TRBD2 (6 bases). CDR1 is GTSNPN and CDR2 is SVGIG in the germline V gene (reference sequence). With 1 base removed from V and 9 bases from J, the gap between germline ends came to 13 bases. The CDR3 extends over 13 amino acids. The CDR3 DNA sequence: TGTGCCTGGAGTGATGCGGGGTACGCTGAGCAGTTCTTC. Its protein is CAWSDAGYAEQFF.

The chain carries TRBV19 and TRBJ1-5, with no clear D. Trimming removed 5 bases from V and 5 bases from J, with 10 bases in between. The CDR3 totals 13 residues. Germline lookup yields CDR1 LNHDA and CDR2 SQIVND (reference sequence). The CDR3: CASSSRPDQPQHF. The DNA for the CDR3 is TGTGCCAGTAGTTCCCGGCCCGATCAGCCCCAGCATTTT.

This clone was found once. The V and J genes are TRBV4-1 and TRBJ1-6, with 8 bases identical to TRBD1. In germline, CDR1 is MGHRA, CDR2 YSYEKL. Unmatched junction bases numbered 13, after V lost 8 bases and J lost 7 bases. The CDR3 length is 16 residues. CDR3 bases: TGCGCCAGCTTTCCCGTTGGACAGGGACCAAATTCACCCCTCCACTTT. Amino acid sequence: CASFPVGQGPNSPLHF.

The chain carries TRBV16 and TRBJ1-5; D is perhaps TRBD1 (6 bases). The CDR3 runs 18 residues. Germline V gene lookup returns CDR1 KGHSY and CDR2 FQNENV. The V end was cut by 4 bases, the J end by 4 bases, with 23 bases between. The CDR3 protein is CASSPRTGTFVGNQPQHF. DNA of the CDR3: TGTGCCAGCAGCCCACGTACAGGGACGTTTGTAGGGAATCAGCCCCAGCATTTT.

V usage is TRBV19 and J usage is TRBJ1-5, with a tentative D call TRBD1 (5 bases). CDR1 and CDR2 (germline): LNHDA, SQIVND (reference sequence). V gave up 8 bases and J gave up 3 bases, with 11 bases separating them. CDR3 length: 13 amino acids. The CDR3 bases are TGTGCCAGTGGTGCAGGGTCCAATCAGCCCCAGCATTTT. It encodes CASGAGSNQPQHF.

The chain uses TRBV28 and TRBJ2-7, with D possibly being TRBD1 or TRBD2 (6 bases each). The CDR3 is made up of 13 amino acids. Germline CDR1 reads MDHEN; CDR2 reads SYDVKM. Trimming left V 1 base short and J 7 bases short, with 11 bases between. Here the CDR3 DNA reads TGTGCCAGCAGTTTATCAGGGGCGGGGGAGCAGTACTTC. This gives the protein CASSLSGAGEQYF.

The chain has TRBV25-1 and TRBJ1-2; D perhaps matches TRBD1 (5 bases). The V end lost 4 bases, the J end lost 4 bases, and 13 bases lay between the germline ends. This CDR3 contains 14 residues. In germline, CDR1 is MGHDK, CDR2 SYGVNS. CDR3 coding DNA: TGTGCCAGCAGTGGAAGGGGTACCCTCTATGGCTACACCTTC. It yields the protein CASSGRGTLYGYTF.

The chain recombines TRBV28 with TRBJ2-3, with D maybe TRBD2 (6 bases). This CDR3 comprises 17 residues. Germline-derived CDR1 and CDR2 are MDHEN and SYDVKM. Between the trimmed V and J ends, which lost 4 bases and 0 bases, there was a span of 17 bases. CDR3 in DNA: TGTGCCAGCAGTTCTCTGACTAGTCTCCCGAGCACAGATACGCAGTATTTT. Translated: CASSSLTSLPSTDTQYF.

The chain links TRBV6-4 to TRBJ2-7, with D hard to call. This CDR3 is 13 amino acids long. V lost 5 bases to trimming and J lost 6 bases, with 14 bases between them. Germline CDR1 and CDR2: MRHNA and SNTAGT. The CDR3 bases are TGTGCCAGCAGTATGGGCCGAGGCTTCGAGCAGTACTTC. Its protein product is CASSMGRGFEQYF.

V is TRBV13 and J is TRBJ1-2; D is possibly TRBD1 (5 bases). Per germline, CDR1 PRHDT and CDR2 FYEKMQ (reference sequence). The CDR3 covers 13 residues. V dropped 1 base and J dropped 8 bases, with 11 bases sitting between them. CDR3 nucleotides: TGTGCCAGCAGCTTAGCCGGTAGGGACGGCTACACCTTC. It is translated as CASSLAGRDGYTF. The full variable domain, rest sourced from reference TRBV13 and TRBJ1-2, is AAGVIQSPRHLIKEKRETATLKCYPIPRHDTVYWYQQGPGQDPQFLISFYEKMQSDKGSIPDRFSAQQFSDYHSELNMSSLELGDSALYFCASSLAGRDGYTFGSGTRLTVV.